The T cell receptor (beta chain) under discussion was sequenced for a study of cytomegalovirus exposure and HLA in healthy donors. Overall study context: Earlier, some 170 million T cells were analyzed, and 117 million unique TCR beta sequences were found among them.

The PCR ran on 60 Vbeta and 13 Jbeta primers. TCRdb keeps only in-frame clones here, not all; method: immunoSEQ multiplex PCR. In the table there are over 150,000 clones, roughly 77% of which are singletons. Comment on this clone: Antigen: not known.

Study observations and caveats: For presence/absence analyses, sequencing depth was assumed to be roughly uniform across donors.

The sample was PBMCs. The TCR comes from a man aged 25-45 years in good health and CMV-seropositive.

DNA for the CDR3: TGTGCCAGTAACTGGGCCCGTGGTGAAACACCCCTCCACTTT. Translation gives CASNWARGETPLHF. V usage is TRBV19 and J usage is TRBJ1-6, with D unresolved. This CDR3 is 14 amino acids long. The ends were cut back, 7 bases at V and 11 bases at J, with 18 bases in the middle. The V gene's germline CDR1 is LNHDA and CDR2 SQIVND (reference sequence). The complete variable domain, with remaining parts taken from reference TRBV19 and TRBJ1-6, reads DGGITQSPKYLFRKEGQNVTLSCEQNLNHDAMYWYRQDPGQGLRLIYYSQIVNDFQKGDIAEGYSVSREKKESFPLTVTSAQKNPTAFYLCASNWARGETPLHFGNGTRLTVT.